This passage covers 29 T cell receptor beta chains from one sample sequenced in a study of T cell repertoires in cytomegalovirus infection. TCRdb itself ran the reads through MiXCR, one entry per CDR3 protein. The profile shows almost 90,000 distinct CDR3 sequences, around 28% of them singletons. These receptors have no known antigen. The sample here was CD8+ T cells from cultured PBMCs, taken from culture after CMV antigen stimulation. The receptors derive from a human donor in good health (CMV status not recorded). Some clones in this sample may be carry-over from other donors' samples.

CDR3: CASKATVSPSQHF. The CDR3 nucleotides read TGTGCCAGCAAAGCGACGGTGTCTCCCTCCCAGCATTTT. This chain connects TRBV2 to TRBJ1-5; D is unclear. Germline V gene lookup returns CDR1 SNHLY and CDR2 FYNNEI. The CDR3 has 13 residues. The V end was cut by 7 bases, the J end by 11 bases, with 18 bases between. Drawing the rest from reference TRBV2 and TRBJ1-5, the complete variable domain is EPEVTQTPSHQVTQMGQEVILRCVPISNHLYFYWYRQILGQKVEFLVSFYNNEISEKSEIFDDQFSVERPDGSNFTLKIRSTKLEDSAMYFCASKATVSPSQHFGDGTRLSIL.

This clonotype was counted between two and nine times. The genes are TRBV19 and TRBJ1-2; D ambiguous. V was shortened by 7 bases and J by 4 bases, with 10 bases between the two germline ends. CDR1 is LNHDA and CDR2 is SQIVND in the germline V gene (reference sequence). The CDR3 consists of 12 residues. The CDR3 here is CASTESGYGYTF. In nucleotides, the CDR3 is TGTGCCAGTACGGAAAGCGGCTATGGCTACACCTTC.

The chain uses TRBV4-1 and TRBJ1-1, with 7 bases matching TRBD1. Germline values: CDR1 MGHRA, CDR2 YSYEKL. Trimming cost V 0 bases and J 6 bases; bases outside gene matches: 7. The CDR3 is 15 residues long. The CDR3 sequence is CASSQDLGRGSEAFF. The CDR3 coding sequence is TGCGCCAGCAGCCAAGATCTAGGCAGGGGGTCTGAAGCTTTCTTT.

The rearrangement links TRBV19 to TRBJ1-2; TRBD1 matches 8 bases. Germline-derived CDR1 and CDR2 are LNHDA and SQIVND (reference sequence). J lost 6 bases, V lost 5 bases, and 5 bases had no gene match. This CDR3 region has 13 residues. CDR3 residues: CASSFGQGDGYTF. The CDR3 DNA reads TGTGCCAGTAGTTTCGGACAGGGTGATGGCTACACCTTC.

This clonotype was detected ten times or more. This chain joins TRBV9 and TRBJ2-3, with D possibly matching TRBD1 (6 bases). Trimming stripped 3 bases from V and 2 bases from J, with 13 bases between. From germline, CDR1 is SGDLS and CDR2 YYNGEE. The CDR3 sequence is 15 residues long. The DNA for the CDR3 is TGTGCCAGCAGCGCCCAAGGGGGTCCCACAGATACGCAGTATTTT. Translating it yields CASSAQGGPTDTQYF. Combining the CDR3 with reference TRBV9 and TRBJ2-3 gives the whole variable domain DSGVTQTPKHLITATGQRVTLRCSPRSGDLSVYWYQQSLDQGLQFLIQYYNGEERAKGNILERFSAQQFPDLHSELNLSSLELGDSALYFCASSAQGGPTDTQYFGPGTRLTVL.

This chain links TRBV7-9 with TRBJ2-3, with a possible D match to TRBD2 (6 bases). The CDR3 runs 15 residues. Per the germline V gene, CDR1 is SEHNR and CDR2 is FQNEAQ (reference sequence). The V gene lost 4 bases and the J gene lost 1 base, with 12 bases spanning the gap. The CDR3, as DNA: TGTGCCAGCAGCTCTCTCTGGGAGGGCACAGATACGCAGTATTTT. It specifies CASSSLWEGTDTQYF.

This clonotype turned up a few times. V is TRBV19 and J is TRBJ2-7; D ambiguous. Deletions cut 0 bases from V and 0 bases from J, with 15 bases between. The CDR3 length is 17 residues. Germline lookup yields CDR1 LNHDA and CDR2 SQIVND (reference sequence). The CDR3 protein is CASSIDHYSPSSYEQYF. In DNA form, the CDR3 reads TGTGCCAGTAGTATAGATCATTACAGTCCAAGCTCCTACGAGCAGTACTTC.

This clonotype was counted ten times or more. This chain joins TRBV25-1 and TRBJ1-4; TRBD1 might be the D (6 bases). CDR3 length equals 13 residues. Germline V gene data show CDR1 as MGHDK and CDR2 as SYGVNS. V dropped 8 bases and J dropped 6 bases, with 13 bases sitting between them. CDR3 sequence reads: CASRQEGYEKLFF. The DNA of the CDR3 is TGTGCCAGCCGACAGGAGGGTTATGAAAAACTGTTTTTT.

This clonotype has ten or more counts. The chain has TRBV7-6 and TRBJ2-6; D might be TRBD2 (6 bases). The CDR3 length is 16 residues. Germline CDR1 SGHVS, CDR2 FNYEAQ. The ends were cut back, 2 bases at V and 1 base at J, with 9 bases in the middle. This chain's CDR3 is CASSLLRESGANVLTF. Written as DNA, the CDR3 is TGTGCCAGCAGCTTATTACGGGAGTCTGGGGCCAACGTCCTGACTTTC.

This clonotype has a handful of counts. The chain employs TRBV18 and TRBJ2-1; 8 positions agree with TRBD2. The V gene end was trimmed by 3 bases and the J gene end by 11 bases; junction bases not matched to a gene: 15. The CDR3 totals 16 residues. CDR1 and CDR2 (germline): KGHSH, LQKENI. The CDR3 loop reads CASSPLGLRGDPQQFF. Here the CDR3 DNA reads TGTGCCAGCTCACCCCTCGGTCTGCGGGGGGACCCTCAGCAGTTCTTC.

This clonotype was seen more than once but under ten times. This chain links TRBV6-2 or TRBV6-3 with TRBJ1-5; TRBD1 might be the D (6 bases). The ends were cut back, 2 bases at V and 4 bases at J, with 12 bases in the middle. There are 15 residues in the CDR3. Germline CDR1 MNHEY, CDR2 SVGEGT. CDR3 sequence reads: CASSYSSGANQPQHF. DNA for the CDR3: TGTGCCAGCAGTTACAGTTCAGGGGCGAATCAGCCCCAGCATTTT.

This clonotype has at least ten counts. J is TRBJ1-2 and V is TRBV29-1; D is undetermined. The CDR3 sequence is 12 residues long. The V gene lost 2 bases and the J gene lost 5 bases, with 9 bases spanning the gap. CDR1 and CDR2 (germline): SQVTM, ANQGSEA. CDR3 sequence (DNA): TGCAGCGTTGAATTTCGGCCTTATGGCTACACCTTC. Translation: CSVEFRPYGYTF.

This sequence joins TRBV4-1 and TRBJ1-1; TRBD1 is a possible D gene (5 bases). This CDR3 comprises 13 residues. The germline V and J ends were trimmed by 1 base and 6 bases, with 9 bases remaining between them. Germline V lookup: CDR1 MGHRA, CDR2 YSYEKL. In DNA form, the CDR3 reads TGCGCCAGCAGCCAAGTACTGGGGGCTGAAGCTTTCTTT. This encodes CASSQVLGAEAFF.

This clonotype turned up a few times. The rearrangement joins TRBV11-2 to TRBJ2-7; D is unclear. CDR3 length equals 14 residues. Trimming removed 5 bases from V and 2 bases from J, with 13 bases in between. CDR1 is SGHAT, CDR2 FQNNGV, per germline. CDR3 in amino acids: CASSPGSAAYEQYF. CDR3 in DNA: TGTGCCAGCAGCCCCGGGTCTGCCGCCTACGAGCAGTACTTC.

The V call is TRBV27, the J call TRBJ1-1; 7 bases fit TRBD1. The trim removed 2 bases at V and 7 bases at J, leaving 7 bases unmatched. The V gene's germline CDR1 is MNHEY and CDR2 SMNVEV (reference sequence). The CDR3 is 14 amino acids. The CDR3 nucleotides are TGTGCCAGCAGTTTAGGGGGACAGCTTAATGAAGCTTTCTTT. The encoded protein is CASSLGGQLNEAFF.

V is TRBV6-2 or TRBV6-3 and J is TRBJ2-4, with 9 bases identical to TRBD1. V shed 4 bases and J 8 bases; nucleotides not matched to a gene: 3. CDR3 length: 13 residues. Germline CDR1 is MNHEY and CDR2 is SVGEGT. The CDR3 sequence is CASSWTGVDIQYF. Written as DNA, the CDR3 is TGTGCCAGCAGTTGGACAGGGGTTGACATTCAGTACTTC.

This clonotype occurred a few times. The rearrangement joins TRBV7-6 to TRBJ1-1; no reliable D call. Trimming pared 1 base from V and 0 bases from J, leaving 6 bases between. Germline V lookup: CDR1 SGHVS, CDR2 FNYEAQ. The CDR3 has 14 residues. The CDR3 DNA follows: TGTGCCAGCAGCTTAGGACGGGTGAACACTGAAGCTTTCTTT. Protein: CASSLGRVNTEAFF.

DNA for the CDR3: TGTGCCACCCAACTTTCGGTCACAGATACGCAGTATTTT. It codes for CATQLSVTDTQYF. The chain combines TRBV6-5 with TRBJ2-3, with D unclear. The CDR3 runs 13 residues. Trimming pared 10 bases from V and 2 bases from J, leaving 13 bases between. Germline loops: CDR1 MNHEY, CDR2 SVGAGI.

This sequence joins TRBV7-9 and TRBJ2-1, with 7 bases lining up with TRBD1. The CDR3 has 19 residues. Germline values: CDR1 SEHNR, CDR2 FQNEAQ (reference sequence). V trimming: 1 base; J trimming: 0 bases; junction bases outside the gene matches: 12. CDR3 DNA sequence: TGTGCCAGCAGCTTAGGATCCGACTTCAGGGGGAGCTCCTACAATGAGCAGTTCTTC. It is translated as CASSLGSDFRGSSYNEQFF.

The rearrangement uses TRBV7-6 and TRBJ1-6; TRBD1 aligns across 7 bases. The CDR3 spans 15 residues. The V segment lost 5 bases and the J segment 4 bases; nucleotides outside the gene matches: 5. Germline V gives CDR1 SGHVS, CDR2 FNYEAQ. In DNA, the CDR3 is TGTGCCAGCAGCAGACCGGGACAGTATAATTCACCCCTCCACTTT. This gives the protein CASSRPGQYNSPLHF.

This clonotype has ten or more counts. CDR3 sequence: CASSEFRSDDGYTF. CDR3 coding DNA: TGTGCCAGCAGTGAATTTCGAAGCGATGATGGCTACACCTTC. The chain joins TRBV6-1 to TRBJ1-2; no reliable D call. The CDR3 is 14 amino acids. CDR1 MNHNS and CDR2 SASEGT come from the germline V gene. V dropped 2 bases and J dropped 6 bases, with 13 bases sitting between them.

The chain is built from TRBV27 and TRBJ2-7, with D unclear. The V gene's germline CDR1 is MNHEY and CDR2 SMNVEV (reference sequence). The CDR3 covers 13 residues. V lost 6 bases and J lost 5, with 14 bases in between. The CDR3 DNA reads as TGTGCCAGCAGCTTGGCACGGTCCCACGAGCAGTACTTC. Translating gives CASSLARSHEQYF.

With respect to this clonotype: The junction differs from germline at one of its ends, possibly a read error. The chain carries TRBV6-5 and TRBJ1-1; D gene ambiguous. CDR1 is MNHEY, CDR2 SVGAGI, per germline. The CDR3 sequence is 14 residues long. The CDR3 DNA sequence: TGTGCCAGCAATTACGGGCAGGTTGGCACTGAAGCTTTCTTT. Protein: CASNYGQVGTEAFF.

The gene calls are TRBV27 and TRBJ2-7; D ambiguous. The length of the CDR3 is 10 residues. V lost 5 bases and J lost 3, with 2 bases in between. Germline V gene sequence: CDR1 MNHEY, CDR2 SMNVEV (reference sequence). CDR3 loop: CASSIYEQYF. The CDR3 nucleotides read TGTGCCAGCAGTATCTACGAGCAGTACTTC.

The chain links TRBV29-1 to TRBJ2-7; 11 bases align to TRBD1. CDR3 size: 14 residues. Trimming removed 4 bases from V and 3 bases from J; junction bases left unmatched: 5. Germline values: CDR1 SQVTM, CDR2 ANQGSEA. CDR3 coding DNA: TGCAGCGTTGTATGGGACAGGGGGGACTACGAGCAGTACTTC. It specifies CSVVWDRGDYEQYF.

The rearrangement links TRBV27 to TRBJ2-3; tentatively, D is TRBD1 (5 bases). Trimming stripped 5 bases from V and 2 bases from J, with 11 bases between. The germline CDR1 and CDR2 sequences are MNHEY and SMNVEV (reference sequence). The CDR3 spans 14 residues. CDR3 DNA: TGTGCCAGCAGTCCGACAGTACTCACAGATACGCAGTATTTT. Translated, it gives CASSPTVLTDTQYF.

The V call is TRBV2, the J call TRBJ2-7; 8 bases fit TRBD1. The CDR3 extends over 15 amino acids. V lost 6 bases and J lost 6; bases outside the gene matches: 13. Germline CDR1 and CDR2: SNHLY and FYNNEI. CDR3 in amino acids: CASSYRQGSSSEQYF. DNA of the CDR3: TGTGCCAGCAGCTATCGACAGGGGTCCTCCAGCGAGCAGTACTTC.

This clonotype has a count of ten or more. The V gene is TRBV7-9, the J gene TRBJ2-1; possibly TRBD2 for D (6 bases). Germline V gene data show CDR1 as SEHNR and CDR2 as FQNEAQ (reference sequence). The germline V and J ends were trimmed by 8 bases and 0 bases, with 14 bases remaining between them. CDR3 size: 15 residues. The CDR3 bases are TGTGCCAGCGACGCGGCGGGGAACTCCTACAATGAGCAGTTCTTC. It encodes CASDAAGNSYNEQFF.

This chain uses TRBV6-8 with TRBJ2-3; 8 bases align to TRBD2. Germline V gene data show CDR1 as MNHGY and CDR2 as SAAAGT. With V trimmed by 7 bases and J by 0 bases, 6 bases remained unmatched. The length of the CDR3 is 15 residues. This CDR3 is CASTDGGGSTDTQYF. CDR3 nucleotides: TGTGCCAGCACAGACGGGGGGGGAAGCACAGATACGCAGTATTTT.